The 9 T cell receptor beta chains below were found in one sample sequenced in a study of technical replicates of blood from a handful of donors. Clones were sequenced by immunoSEQ multiplex PCR, and TCRdb holds only the in-frame ones, with some missing. The repertoire holds around 65,000 clones, with 88% as singletons. Sequenced sample: PBMCs. Receptors were obtained from a human donor in good health. Some clones in this sample may be carry-over from other donors' samples.

J is TRBJ1-1 and V is TRBV4-2, with TRBD1 as a possible D gene (6 bases). Germline V gene data show CDR1 as LGHNA and CDR2 as YNFKEQ. CDR3 length: 14 residues. V lost 0 bases and J lost 4, with 9 bases in between. CDR3 nucleotide sequence: TGTGCCAGCAGCCAAGACAGGGGTGGCACTGAAGCTTTCTTT. Amino acids: CASSQDRGGTEAFF.

This sequence joins TRBV11-2 and TRBJ2-3, with 16 bases fitting TRBD2. The junction had 14 bases not matched to a gene; V was cut back by 4 bases and J by 7 bases. Germline assignment: CDR1 SGHAT and CDR2 FQNNGV. The CDR3 sequence is 19 residues long. Here the CDR3 reads CASSSMGLAGGADANTQYF. The CDR3 DNA reads as TGTGCCAGCAGCTCAATGGGACTAGCGGGGGGGGCAGACGCAAATACGCAGTATTTT.

This chain uses TRBV7-9 with TRBJ1-2, with D possibly being TRBD1 (5 bases). The CDR3 consists of 12 residues. The germline V gene encodes CDR1 SEHNR and CDR2 FQNEAQ (reference sequence). The V end was cut by 5 bases, the J end by 7 bases, with 11 bases between. The CDR3 nucleotides are TGTGCCAGCAGCGCCCAGGGTCTTGGCTACACCTTC. It encodes CASSAQGLGYTF.

The chain employs TRBV5-1 and TRBJ2-3; 10 nucleotides match TRBD1. V shed 9 bases and J 1 base; nucleotides not matched to a gene: 8. The CDR3 runs 15 residues. Germline V gene lookup returns CDR1 SGHRS and CDR2 YFSETQ. CDR3 amino acids: CATRAGTGGTDTQYF. DNA of the CDR3: TGCGCCACCCGGGCGGGGACAGGGGGCACAGATACGCAGTATTTT.

The rearrangement joins TRBV13 to TRBJ1-2, with D tentatively TRBD1 (5 bases). This CDR3 is built from 15 residues. V was clipped by 1 base and J by 2 bases, with 11 bases between them. The germline V gene has CDR1 PRHDT and CDR2 FYEKMQ (reference sequence). The CDR3 nucleotides read TGTGCCAGCAGCTTAGAGGGGCAGGCGAACTATGGCTACACCTTC. Encoded protein: CASSLEGQANYGYTF.

Written as DNA, the CDR3 is TGTGCCAGCAGCTTTGGACAGGGGGCCGGTGAGCAGTTCTTC. The encoded protein is CASSFGQGAGEQFF. This chain uses TRBV7-6 with TRBJ2-1; 11 bases match TRBD1. The CDR3 length is 14 residues. The junction had 4 bases not matched to a gene; V was cut back by 3 bases and J by 9 bases. The germline CDR1 and CDR2 sequences are SGHVS and FNYEAQ.

This clone was found once. CDR3 sequence (DNA): TGTGCCTGGTCGGGGGACGCCGGGGAGCTGTTTTTT. It translates to CAWSGDAGELFF. This chain joins TRBV30 and TRBJ2-2; D perhaps matches TRBD2 (6 bases). V was cut by 5 bases and J by 6 bases, with 10 bases left in between. Per the germline V gene, CDR1 is GTSNPN and CDR2 is SVGIG (reference sequence). The CDR3 consists of 12 residues.

The chain couples TRBV7-9 to TRBJ1-1; 11 bases agree with TRBD1. The trim removed 5 bases at V and 4 bases at J, leaving 12 bases unmatched. The CDR3 consists of 17 residues. The germline CDR1 and CDR2 sequences are SEHNR and FQNEAQ (reference sequence). CDR3 DNA: TGTGCCAGCAGCCTTAGCCGGGACAGGGGGTTTGGCACTGAAGCTTTCTTT. Translating it yields CASSLSRDRGFGTEAFF. The variable domain in full, with the rest retrieved from reference TRBV7-9 and TRBJ1-1, is DTGVSQNPRHKITKRGQNVTFRCDPISEHNRLYWYRQTLGQGPEFLTYFQNEAQLEKSRLLSDRFSAERPKGSFSTLEIQRTEQGDSAMYLCASSLSRDRGFGTEAFFGQGTRLTVV.

The V and J genes are TRBV14 and TRBJ2-7, with TRBD1 matching over 7 bases. The V gene end was trimmed by 6 bases and the J gene end by 0 bases; junction bases not matched to a gene: 14. Per the germline V gene, CDR1 is SGHDN and CDR2 is FVKESK. The CDR3 length is 17 residues. Written as DNA, the CDR3 is TGTGCCAGCAGTCCTACGACCAGGGACAGTGTCTCCTACGAGCAGTACTTC. It yields the protein CASSPTTRDSVSYEQYF.